These 3 T cell receptor beta chains share one sample of origin, sequenced in a study of response to subunit inactivated influenza vaccine. One entry per CDR3 protein, called by TCRdb with MiXCR from the RT-PCR reads. The table lists some 600,000 distinct CDR3 sequences, about 15% of them singletons. The source material was PBMCs from blood, sampled 14 days before vaccination. The receptors originated from a man aged 50-59 years who received an inactivated influenza vaccine.

This clonotype was seen ten or more times. The J gene is TRBJ1-2, the V gene TRBV7-9; D is ambiguous. Germline CDR1 reads SEHNR; CDR2 reads FQNEAQ (reference sequence). The V end lost 5 bases, the J end lost 0 bases, and 13 bases lay between the germline ends. CDR3 length: 15 amino acids. DNA of the CDR3: TGTGCCAGCAGCGCCCACGGAACGTCTAACTATGGCTACACCTTC. Its protein is CASSAHGTSNYGYTF.

This clonotype was seen only a few times. V usage is TRBV6-2 or TRBV6-3 and J usage is TRBJ2-1; 13 nucleotides match TRBD2. The CDR3 extends over 16 amino acids. Germline V gene sequence: CDR1 MNHEY, CDR2 SVGEGT. Germline trimming cut 6 bases from V and 5 bases from J; bases unmatched to any gene: 7. The CDR3 bases are TGTGCCAGCAGAAGCGGGACTAGCGGGGACCACAATGAGCAGTTCTTC. This codes for CASRSGTSGDHNEQFF.

This clonotype was detected a few times. The chain carries TRBV28 and TRBJ2-5; no reliable D call. This CDR3 contains 14 residues. Trimming shortened V by 8 bases and J by 0 bases, and 13 bases separated the two germline ends. Germline values: CDR1 MDHEN, CDR2 SYDVKM. The CDR3 spells CASFGQSYQETQYF. The CDR3 coding sequence is TGTGCCAGCTTCGGCCAGTCGTACCAAGAGACCCAGTACTTC.